This TCR beta chain was sequenced in a study of blood T cells in healthy people across ages (dated by TCRdb to between 2014 and 2016). Some background on the complete study: In model experiments, roughly one uniquely barcoded TCR beta cDNA molecule per two T cells was captured by template switching. Using deep sequencing normalized with unique cDNA molecular identifiers, the study measured how TCR beta repertoire diversity changes with age. Donors were grouped into four age groups: young (average about 15 years), middle-aged (39), aged (approximately 58) and long-lived (over 80). Donors of different ages were randomly distributed across sequencing lanes to avoid experimental bias. Two additional independent replicas of 1 million unique cDNA reads from the same blood draw were analyzed for two donors (one aged 18 to 29 and one aged 80 or older). General conclusions and limits of the study: Because donor CMV infection status was unknown, age-related changes in expanded clonotypes were potentially confounded. Observed TCR beta diversity per million T cells fell roughly linearly with age, and a significant reduction was already apparent by age around 40. Since profiling was done on bulk unsorted PBMCs, naive and antigen-experienced compartments could not be conclusively compared. There was a strong correlation between observed TCR beta diversity and the percentage of naive T cells measured by flow cytometry. Total diversity estimates from one million sequenced T cells were considered lower bounds and underestimates. Compared with the aged group, the long-lived group had more naive CD4+ T cells, fewer expanded clones and increased TCR diversity, a pattern suggesting age selection.

Remarks on this clonotype: It has no known antigen specificity. No qualities accompany the bases; no much larger clone lies one base away.

Libraries were constructed by 5' RACE. The instrument was an Illumina HiSeq 2500. A second about 7 to 11 cycle PCR used a sample-barcoded 5' primer and a J-beta primer mix. A unique molecular identifier was introduced onto each TCR beta cDNA molecule by a template-switch 5' adaptor carrying 12 random nucleotides. Each sample yielded at least 2.5 million CDR3-containing paired-end reads. The Mint cDNA synthesis kit, primed by a TRBC-specific oligonucleotide, was used to synthesize first-strand cDNA from all RNA. After uracil-DNA glycosylase treatment, a first 18-cycle PCR used universal primers M1SS and BC2_uni_R on all cDNA. The source study handled its data this way. Each sample was normalized by randomly selecting 1 million high-quality reads, each carrying a distinct molecular identifier. Instead of being binned into consensus sequences, reads that shared molecular identifiers were thrown out. CDR3 identification, clonotype clustering and error correction used MiTCR with a Q25 quality threshold and the strictest error-elimination algorithm. Lower-bound total TCR beta diversity was estimated with a nonparametric unseen species model using Euler transformation. Through fastp at Q25 and MiXCR, TCRdb rebuilt clones from the public reads, retaining in-frame beta chains. Entries that share a CDR3 protein sequence are merged under the most common genes and DNA. TCRdb, not the authors, supplied the V and J calls. The sample yields 650,000 to 800,000 distinct CDR3 sequences; around 42% were counted once. Clones ranked in the top ten supply about 19% of the sample.

According to the germline V gene (reference sequence), CDR1 reads DFQATT and CDR2 reads SNEGSKA. At the junction V is shortened by 5 bases and J by 6 bases, with 19 bases in between. Spanning cysteine to phenylalanine, the CDR3 consists of 15 amino acids. Kept here is only the CDR3 DNA, which spans 45 bases and is read in frame from base 1. The donors were a few dozen Caucasian individuals from Russia, aged roughly 6 to 90 years, who were systemically healthy. Each donor gave 8 to 10 milliliters of peripheral blood, collected into EDTA-treated Vacutainer tubes. Ficoll-Paque density-gradient centrifugation was used to isolate PBMCs, with at least 6.5 million per sample. Total RNA was extracted from PBMCs with Trizol reagent, with at least 6 micrograms obtained per sample. The percentages of naive CD45RAhigh/CD27high T cells were determined by flow cytometry on a PBMC aliquot from every donor.

Sequenced sample: blood. The sequence links TRBV20-1 to TRBJ2-2, with TRBD2 as a weak D call on 5 bases. This TCR was recovered from a man aged 60 to 69 in good health. This receptor carries the CDR3 CSAPRGSEDSGELFF. The DNA is as follows: TGCAGTGCTCCTCGGGGTAGCGAGGATTCCGGGGAGCTGTTTTTT.